The next 2 T cell receptor beta chains were all read from a single sample in a study of robustness of blood B and T cell sequencing. mRNA, not genomic DNA, served as the source for TCR beta repertoires. The cDNA carried a universal priming site added by a 5' template-switch oligo. The template-switch oligo carried a 12-nucleotide random UMI tagging each cDNA molecule. TCRdb passed the PCR reads through MiXCR, listing each CDR3 protein once. The data show over a thousand distinct CDR3 sequences, with approximately 78% seen just once and roughly 40% held by the top ten. Sample: peripheral blood. All receptors come from a human donor in good health.

This clonotype showed up just a few times. V is TRBV30 and J is TRBJ1-6; D gene ambiguous. In germline, CDR1 is GTSNPN, CDR2 SVGIG (reference sequence). The V and J ends lost 4 bases and 8 bases respectively, with 9 bases between them. The CDR3 loop spans 12 amino acids. The chain's CDR3 is CAWTGRDSPLHF. DNA for the CDR3: TGTGCCTGGACCGGGAGGGATTCACCCCTCCACTTT.

The chain couples TRBV6-5 to TRBJ1-2; 8 bases map to TRBD1. The CDR3 is 16 residues long. Germline assignment: CDR1 MNHEY and CDR2 SVGAGI. The J segment lost 4 bases and the V segment lost 0 bases, leaving 7 bases of the junction unmatched. CDR3 coding DNA: TGTGCCAGCAGTTACTCGAGAACAGGGGGGAGCTATGGCTACACCTTC. Translation: CASSYSRTGGSYGYTF.